This T cell receptor (beta chain) came from a study of blood T cell repertoires in COVID-19. About the study: Sites across the United States, Italy and Spain contributed samples from acute and convalescent COVID-19.

J lost 6 bases, V lost 3 bases, and 4 bases had no gene match. Germline V gene sequence: CDR1 KGHSH, CDR2 LQKENI. The CDR3 sequence is 15 residues long. The protocol was immunoSEQ multiplex PCR, while the TCRdb copy is restricted to in-frame clones and leaves out a portion. The repertoire holds 50,000 to 75,000 clones, with around 76% as singletons. Sequencing was performed on peripheral blood. The chain couples TRBV18 to TRBJ2-3; 12 bases fit TRBD2. This TCR derives from a human donor in a cohort sampled during active COVID-19. CDR3 region: CASSPGLAGPDTQYF. The DNA for the CDR3 is TGTGCCAGCTCACCCGGACTAGCGGGACCGGATACGCAGTATTTT.